These T cell receptor beta chains were read from a single sample in a study of shared clonotypes between healthy human individuals. Profiling relied on immunoSEQ multiplex PCR, and the TCRdb table lists in-frame clones only, not all of them. Seen here are 780,000 or so clones, 72% observed once, and the top ten hold less than 2%. What was sequenced was memory CD4+ T cells sorted from blood. The source is a woman aged 30 to 39 in good health. CDR3s leave out the opening cysteine and the closing phenylalanine or tryptophan. Clone size, where shown, is once, few, many, or a class for clones that have expanded.

CDR3aa	abundance	v_gene
ASSLGAGQITDTQY	-	TRBV7-2
ASRSGEGGNQPQH	-	TRBV19
ASSEGGLAGTYNEQF	-	TRBV9
ASSPGVGRENEQY	-	TRBV18
ASSPTSGSYEQY	-	TRBV7-9
ASSAGRLTYGYT	-	TRBV2
ASRPGTYEQY	-	TRBV2
ASSLSSYSGYEQY	once	TRBV9
ASSFGGPRLTEAF	-	TRBV28
SVGQGSLDTQY	-	TRBV29-1
ASSLAGRSTEAF	-	TRBV5-6
ASSWGPTGHNEKLF	-	TRBV7-6
ASSTGDTEAF	-	TRBV2
ASSLTSGLDAH	-	TRBV28